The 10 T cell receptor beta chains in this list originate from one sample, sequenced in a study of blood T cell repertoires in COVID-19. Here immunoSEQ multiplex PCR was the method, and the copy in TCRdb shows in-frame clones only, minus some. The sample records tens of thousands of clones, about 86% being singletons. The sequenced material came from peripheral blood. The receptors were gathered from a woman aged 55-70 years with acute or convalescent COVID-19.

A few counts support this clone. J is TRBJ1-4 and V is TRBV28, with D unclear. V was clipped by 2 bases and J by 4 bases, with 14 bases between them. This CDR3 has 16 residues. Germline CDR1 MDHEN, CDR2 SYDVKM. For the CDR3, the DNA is TGTGCCAGCAGTTTACTCTCTCGCAGGCTTAATGAAAAACTGTTTTTT. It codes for CASSLLSRRLNEKLFF.

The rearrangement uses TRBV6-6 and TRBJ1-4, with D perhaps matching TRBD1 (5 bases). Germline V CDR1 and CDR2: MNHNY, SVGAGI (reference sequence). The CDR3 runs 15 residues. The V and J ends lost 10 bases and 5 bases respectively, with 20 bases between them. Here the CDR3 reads CATSKGERGNEKLFF. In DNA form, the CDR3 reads TGTGCCACCTCGAAAGGGGAACGGGGGAATGAAAAACTGTTTTTT.

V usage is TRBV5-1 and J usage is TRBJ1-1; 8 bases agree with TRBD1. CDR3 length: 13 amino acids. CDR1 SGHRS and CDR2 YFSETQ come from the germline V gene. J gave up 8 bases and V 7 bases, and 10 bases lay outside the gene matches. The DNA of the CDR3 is TGCGCCAGCTCCGAATATAGACAGGGGGAAGCTTTCTTT. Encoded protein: CASSEYRQGEAFF.

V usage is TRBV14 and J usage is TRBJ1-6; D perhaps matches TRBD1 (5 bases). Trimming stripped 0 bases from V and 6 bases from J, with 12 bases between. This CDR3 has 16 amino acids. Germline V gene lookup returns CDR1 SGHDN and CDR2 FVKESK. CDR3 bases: TGTGCCAGCAGCCAAGATAGTTGGGGGGTTAATTCACCCCTCCACTTT. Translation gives CASSQDSWGVNSPLHF.

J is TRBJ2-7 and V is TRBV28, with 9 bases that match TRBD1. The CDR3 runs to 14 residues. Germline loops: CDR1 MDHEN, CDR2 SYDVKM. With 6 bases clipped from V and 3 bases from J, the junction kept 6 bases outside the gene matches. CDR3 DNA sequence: TGTGCCAGCAGAGATGGACAGGGGATCTACGAGCAGTACTTC. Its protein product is CASRDGQGIYEQYF.

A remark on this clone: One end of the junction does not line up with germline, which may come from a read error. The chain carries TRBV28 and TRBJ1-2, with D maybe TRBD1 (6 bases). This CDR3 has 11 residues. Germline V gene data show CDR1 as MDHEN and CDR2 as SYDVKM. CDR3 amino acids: CASSLYRAQIF. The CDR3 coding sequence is TGTGCCAGCAGTTTGTACAGGGCCCAAATCTTC.

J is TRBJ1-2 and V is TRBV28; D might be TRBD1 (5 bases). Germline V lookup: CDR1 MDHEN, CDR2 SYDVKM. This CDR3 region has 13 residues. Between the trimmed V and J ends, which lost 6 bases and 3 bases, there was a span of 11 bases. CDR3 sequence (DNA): TGTGCCAGCAGCCAAGGGACTTACTATGGCTACACCTTC. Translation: CASSQGTYYGYTF.

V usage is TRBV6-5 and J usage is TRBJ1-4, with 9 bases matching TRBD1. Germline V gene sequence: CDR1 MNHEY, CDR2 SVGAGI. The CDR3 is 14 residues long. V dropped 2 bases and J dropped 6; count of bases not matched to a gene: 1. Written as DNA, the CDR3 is TGTGCCAGCAGTTACCGGGACAGGGATGAAAAACTGTTTTTT. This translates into CASSYRDRDEKLFF.

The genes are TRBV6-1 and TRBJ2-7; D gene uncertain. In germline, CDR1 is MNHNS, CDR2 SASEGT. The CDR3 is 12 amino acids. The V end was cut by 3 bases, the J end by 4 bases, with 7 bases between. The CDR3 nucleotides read TGTGCCAGCAGTGAGAGTGTGTACGAGCAGTACTTC. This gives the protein CASSESVYEQYF.

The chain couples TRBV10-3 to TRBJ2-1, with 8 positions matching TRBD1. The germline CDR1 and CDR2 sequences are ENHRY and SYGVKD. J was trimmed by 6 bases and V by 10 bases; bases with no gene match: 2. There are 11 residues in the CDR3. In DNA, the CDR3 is TGTGCCAATGGACAGGGCAATGAGCAGTTCTTC. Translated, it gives CANGQGNEQFF.